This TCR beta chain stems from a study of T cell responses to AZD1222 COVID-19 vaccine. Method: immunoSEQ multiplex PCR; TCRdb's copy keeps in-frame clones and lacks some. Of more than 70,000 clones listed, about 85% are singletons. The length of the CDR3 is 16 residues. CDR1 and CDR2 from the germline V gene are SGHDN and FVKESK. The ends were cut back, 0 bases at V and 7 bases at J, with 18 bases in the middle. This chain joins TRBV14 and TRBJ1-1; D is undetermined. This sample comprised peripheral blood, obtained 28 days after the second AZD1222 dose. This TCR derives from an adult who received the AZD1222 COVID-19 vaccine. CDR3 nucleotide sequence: TGTGCCAGCAGCCAAGACGGATTGGGTCTCGGGAGTGAAGCTTTCTTT. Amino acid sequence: CASSQDGLGLGSEAFF.